This passage covers 21 T cell receptor beta chains from one sample sequenced in a study of cytomegalovirus exposure and HLA in healthy donors. The PCR ran on 60 Vbeta and 13 Jbeta primers. TCRdb's table, derived via immunoSEQ multiplex PCR, lists solely in-frame clones and lacks some. The sample contains around 100,000 clones, around 85% of which appear only once. Sequencing was done on a sample of PBMCs. The receptor source for this set is a man aged 30 to 39 in good health and CMV-seronegative.

With respect to this clone: This is likely a read error, given that the CDR3 carries no conserved phenylalanine or tryptophan at its end. The chain carries TRBV29-1 and TRBJ1-1; TRBD1 might be the D (6 bases). The CDR3 loop spans 12 amino acids. The V end lost 7 bases, the J end lost 0 bases, and 9 bases lay between the germline ends. Germline CDR1 SQVTM, CDR2 ANQGSEA. In nucleotides, the CDR3 is TGCAGCGGTCAGGGGATGAACACTGAAGCTTTCGTT. Translation: CSGQGMNTEAFV.

This rearrangement joins TRBV28 to TRBJ2-3; 14 nucleotides agree with TRBD2. Germline values: CDR1 MDHEN, CDR2 SYDVKM. CDR3 size: 16 residues. Unmatched junction bases numbered 3, after V lost 4 bases and J lost 3 bases. The CDR3 DNA sequence: TGTGCCAGCAGTTCGGGACTAGCGGGAGTGACAGATACGCAGTATTTT. Its protein product is CASSSGLAGVTDTQYF.

V is TRBV29-1 and J is TRBJ2-5, with TRBD2 matching 8 bases. The J call is doubtful: the DNA matches TRBJ2-7 better. Per the germline V gene, CDR1 is SQVTM and CDR2 is ANQGSEA. CDR3 length equals 13 residues. CDR3 amino acids: CSVATSGSYEQYF. DNA of the CDR3: TGCAGCGTCGCCACTAGCGGATCCTACGAGCAGTACTTC.

The chain joins TRBV4-1 to TRBJ1-2; D might be TRBD1 (5 bases). Germline CDR1 MGHRA, CDR2 YSYEKL. The CDR3 extends over 14 amino acids. V lost 0 bases, J lost 4 bases, and 9 bases lay in between. The CDR3: CASSQEGQGYGYTF. The CDR3, as DNA: TGCGCCAGCAGCCAAGAAGGGCAGGGCTATGGCTACACCTTC.

V and J are TRBV7-6 and TRBJ1-1, with D possibly TRBD1 on 5 matching bases. This CDR3 has 16 amino acids. V was cut by 1 base and J by 0 bases, with 12 bases left in between. CDR1 is SGHVS and CDR2 is FNYEAQ in the germline V gene. The CDR3 is CASSLESDSMNTEAFF. The CDR3 DNA reads as TGTGCCAGCAGCTTAGAAAGCGACAGCATGAACACTGAAGCTTTCTTT.

The chain couples TRBV6-1 to TRBJ2-3; TRBD1 matches at 8 bases. The germline CDR1 and CDR2 sequences are MNHNS and SASEGT. Trimming at V came to 3 bases and at J to 4 bases, leaving 12 bases not matched to a gene. CDR3 length: 17 amino acids. The CDR3 is CASSDVRRGRLADTQYF. The CDR3 DNA sequence: TGTGCCAGCAGTGATGTTCGCAGGGGGCGGTTGGCAGATACGCAGTATTTT.

This chain uses TRBV19 with TRBJ1-2, with 9 positions matching TRBD1. This CDR3 region has 14 residues. The germline CDR1 and CDR2 sequences are LNHDA and SQIVND (reference sequence). The V and J ends lost 3 bases and 4 bases, in that order; junction bases with no gene match: 3. The CDR3 region has the DNA TGTGCCAGTAGTATGGACAGGGGAAGCTATGGCTACACCTTC. Encoded protein: CASSMDRGSYGYTF.

The chain uses TRBV7-2 and TRBJ1-1; D possibly corresponds to TRBD1 (5 bases). V was pared by 3 bases and J by 0 bases, with 14 bases between. This CDR3 spans 16 amino acids. The V gene's germline CDR1 is SGHTA and CDR2 FQGNSA. This chain's CDR3 is CASSFQRQKMNTEAFF. The CDR3 bases are TGTGCCAGCAGCTTCCAAAGACAGAAGATGAACACTGAAGCTTTCTTT. Complete variable domain (other parts from reference TRBV7-2 and TRBJ1-1): GAGVSQSPSNKVTEKGKDVELRCDPISGHTALYWYRQSLGQGLEFLIYFQGNSAPDKSGLPSDRFSAERTGGSVSTLTIQRTQQEDSAVYLCASSFQRQKMNTEAFFGQGTRLTVV.

The chain combines TRBV27 with TRBJ1-1, with 7 bases that match TRBD1. This CDR3 is 13 amino acids long. J lost 6 bases, V lost 4 bases, and 5 bases had no gene match. Germline values: CDR1 MNHEY, CDR2 SMNVEV (reference sequence). The CDR3 DNA sequence: TGTGCCAGCAGTTCGGGGACAGTTTCTGAAGCTTTCTTT. This encodes CASSSGTVSEAFF.

The count of this clone is one. V is TRBV27 and J is TRBJ2-3; D is unclear. The CDR3 totals 13 residues. V was pared by 2 bases and J by 4 bases, with 7 bases between. Germline V gene sequence: CDR1 MNHEY, CDR2 SMNVEV (reference sequence). CDR3 in DNA: TGTGCCAGCAGTTTACAGGCCCCAGATACGCAGTATTTT. Its translation: CASSLQAPDTQYF.

This chain links TRBV30 with TRBJ2-2, with 7 bases that match TRBD2. Germline V gene data show CDR1 as GTSNPN and CDR2 as SVGIG (reference sequence). The CDR3 length is 14 residues. V was clipped by 5 bases and J by 1 base; unmatched bases: 4. The CDR3 spells CAWGGVGNTGELFF. The CDR3, as DNA: TGTGCCTGGGGGGGGGTAGGGAACACCGGGGAGCTGTTTTTT.

The chain has TRBV19 and TRBJ2-3, with TRBD2 matching over 9 bases. Germline trimming cut 5 bases from V and 2 bases from J; bases unmatched to any gene: 8. CDR1 LNHDA and CDR2 SQIVND come from the germline V gene (reference sequence). The CDR3 extends over 16 amino acids. The CDR3 here is CASSAGTSFDTDTQYF. In DNA form, the CDR3 reads TGTGCCAGTAGTGCGGGGACTAGCTTTGACACAGATACGCAGTATTTT.

The rearrangement links TRBV4-1 to TRBJ2-7; 7 positions agree with TRBD1. With 5 bases clipped from V and 6 bases from J, the junction kept 22 bases outside the gene matches. This CDR3 spans 18 amino acids. CDR1 is MGHRA, CDR2 YSYEKL, per germline. The CDR3 DNA is TGCGCCAGCAGCTACCCCGCAAAAGGGGGCAACGGTCCAGGCGAGCAGTACTTC. It translates to CASSYPAKGGNGPGEQYF.

The chain uses TRBV7-9 and TRBJ2-7; D is ambiguous. The CDR3 consists of 14 residues. The ends were cut back, 5 bases at V and 4 bases at J, with 15 bases in the middle. CDR1 and CDR2 from the germline V gene are SEHNR and FQNEAQ (reference sequence). Written as DNA, the CDR3 is TGTGCCAGCAGCCCCCATATGGGCGAATACGAGCAGTACTTC. Its translation is CASSPHMGEYEQYF.

The V gene is TRBV7-7, the J gene TRBJ2-7; D gene unclear. V lost 1 base and J 3 bases, leaving 10 bases between the germline ends. The CDR3 totals 14 residues. Germline V lookup: CDR1 SSHAT, CDR2 FNYEAQ (reference sequence). This CDR3 is CASSLGLSGYEQYF. The CDR3 nucleotides read TGTGCCAGCAGCTTAGGTCTGTCAGGCTACGAGCAGTACTTC.

This rearrangement joins TRBV29-1 to TRBJ2-2; TRBD1 is a possible D gene (6 bases). CDR1 and CDR2 from the germline V gene are SQVTM and ANQGSEA. The V gene lost 6 bases and the J gene lost 6 bases, with 11 bases spanning the gap. The CDR3 is 12 amino acids. This CDR3 is CSVEDSAGELFF. The CDR3 coding sequence is TGCAGCGTGGAGGACAGTGCCGGGGAGCTGTTTTTT.

The rearrangement links TRBV7-9 to TRBJ2-2; possible D gene TRBD1, 5 bases. The CDR3 totals 17 residues. CDR1 SEHNR and CDR2 FQNEAQ come from the germline V gene (reference sequence). V was pared by 1 base and J by 2 bases, with 14 bases between. CDR3: CASSLVGQGINTGELFF. Written as DNA, the CDR3 is TGTGCCAGCAGCTTAGTGGGTCAGGGAATTAACACCGGGGAGCTGTTTTTT.

The chain carries TRBV6-1 and TRBJ2-7; the D gene is possibly TRBD2 (5 bases). The CDR3 extends over 13 amino acids. V lost 7 bases and J lost 4, with 14 bases in between. Per germline, CDR1 MNHNS and CDR2 SASEGT. In DNA, the CDR3 is TGTGCCAGCACAGCGGACGGTTTTTACGAGCAGTACTTC. It yields the protein CASTADGFYEQYF.

This clone was observed a handful of times. The J gene is TRBJ2-5, the V gene TRBV5-1, with TRBD2 matching over 7 bases. V trimming: 3 bases; J trimming: 4 bases; junction bases outside the gene matches: 6. From germline, CDR1 is SGHRS and CDR2 YFSETQ. This CDR3 is 14 amino acids long. Here the CDR3 reads CASSSGLKTETQYF. CDR3 nucleotide sequence: TGCGCCAGCAGCTCGGGACTAAAGACAGAGACCCAGTACTTC.

The rearrangement joins TRBV28 to TRBJ1-1; 7 bases line up with TRBD1. This CDR3 has 14 amino acids. V shed 3 bases and J 5 bases; nucleotides not matched to a gene: 6. Looked up from germline, CDR1 is MDHEN and CDR2 is SYDVKM. The CDR3 nucleotides read TGTGCCAGCAGTTTTTGGGACAGTATAACTGAAGCTTTCTTT. Translating gives CASSFWDSITEAFF.

V gene TRBV19 combines with J gene TRBJ1-1, with 9 bases fitting TRBD1. V trimming: 5 bases; J trimming: 4 bases; junction bases outside the gene matches: 5. CDR3 length: 14 residues. From germline, CDR1 is LNHDA and CDR2 SQIVND (reference sequence). The CDR3, as DNA: TGTGCCAGTAGTGATAACAGGGGGCCCACTGAAGCTTTCTTT. This sequence encodes CASSDNRGPTEAFF.